The next 32 T cell receptor beta chains were all read from a single sample in a study of T cell clones after liver transplantation. Using immunoSEQ multiplex PCR, the repertoire was profiled, and TCRdb retains in-frame clones only, with some absent. In the table there are 68,000 or so clones, 80% to 95% of which are singletons. The material sequenced was CD4+ T cells from blood, taken 25 months after liver transplant. The receptor set was obtained from a human patient who received a liver transplant. Some T cells may be supplied by the graft donor.

The rearrangement uses TRBV19 and TRBJ1-1, with no clear D. Looked up from germline, CDR1 is LNHDA and CDR2 is SQIVND (reference sequence). V dropped 7 bases and J dropped 0 bases, with 21 bases sitting between them. This CDR3 is 17 amino acids long. CDR3 DNA sequence: TGTGCCAGTACCCATAACGATATTGGGGTCCTGAACACTGAAGCTTTCTTT. Translation gives CASTHNDIGVLNTEAFF.

The genes are TRBV18 and TRBJ1-4, with a possible D match to TRBD1 (5 bases). The V end was cut by 3 bases, the J end by 7 bases, with 12 bases between. Germline assignment: CDR1 KGHSH and CDR2 LQKENI. The CDR3 has 14 amino acids. CDR3 nucleotide sequence: TGTGCCAGCTCACCCGCGACAGTCGGTGAAAAACTGTTTTTT. Its translation: CASSPATVGEKLFF.

J is TRBJ2-7 and V is TRBV27; TRBD1 matches 10 bases. The CDR3 runs 16 residues. Germline-derived CDR1 and CDR2 are MNHEY and SMNVEV (reference sequence). The ends lost 11 bases at V and 5 bases at J; junction bases unmatched: 18. For the CDR3, the DNA is TGTGCCCGCTGCAGACAGGGACAGGGGAGAGAAAACGAGCAGTACTTC. This sequence encodes CARCRQGQGRENEQYF.

In its sample, this clone was seen once. The chain joins TRBV11-3 to TRBJ2-1, with TRBD2 identical over 7 bases. V shed 6 bases and J 10 bases; nucleotides not matched to a gene: 3. This CDR3 contains 11 residues. The germline gives CDR1 SGHNT, CDR2 YENEEA. The CDR3 bases are TGTGCCAGCAGGGGAGGGGTCGAGCAGTTCTTC. It encodes CASRGGVEQFF.

CDR3 sequence reads: CASITNTAYGYTF. The DNA for the CDR3 is TGTGCCAGTATAACTAATACAGCCTATGGCTACACCTTC. The chain employs TRBV6-1 and TRBJ1-2; no firm D call. The V and J ends lost 9 bases and 4 bases respectively, with 15 bases between them. The germline V gene encodes CDR1 MNHNS and CDR2 SASEGT. The CDR3 consists of 13 residues.

The genes are TRBV28 and TRBJ2-3; 7 bases match TRBD2. After removal of 5 bases from V and 0 bases from J, the junction contained 17 bases not matched to a gene. The CDR3 totals 19 residues. CDR1 and CDR2 from the germline V gene are MDHEN and SYDVKM. CDR3 loop: CASSGGTVLAEFSTDTQYF. DNA for the CDR3: TGTGCCAGCAGTGGAGGGACTGTCCTAGCGGAATTTAGCACAGATACGCAGTATTTT. Full variable domain (missing parts from reference TRBV28 and TRBJ2-3): DVKVTQSSRYLVKRTGEKVFLECVQDMDHENMFWYRQDPGLGLRLIYFSYDVKMKEKGDIPEGYSVSREKKERFSLILESASTNQTSMYLCASSGGTVLAEFSTDTQYFGPGTRLTVL.

The gene calls are TRBV11-2 and TRBJ2-2; 7 bases fit TRBD1. This CDR3 is 16 amino acids long. From germline, CDR1 is SGHAT and CDR2 FQNNGV. V shed 5 bases and J 0 bases; nucleotides not matched to a gene: 6. CDR3 DNA sequence: TGTGCCAGCAGCATAAACAGGGGCGCGAACACCGGGGAGCTGTTTTTT. Amino acids: CASSINRGANTGELFF.

There are a few counts of this clone. The chain uses TRBV6-5 and TRBJ2-7; D not certain. The CDR3 totals 14 residues. Germline-derived CDR1 and CDR2 are MNHEY and SVGAGI. The ends were cut back, 6 bases at V and 0 bases at J, with 12 bases in the middle. The DNA for the CDR3 is TGTGCCAGCAGGCCGGACGGCGTCTCCTACGAGCAGTACTTC. It specifies CASRPDGVSYEQYF.

The chain couples TRBV5-1 to TRBJ2-3; possible D gene TRBD2, 6 bases. The CDR3 sequence is 14 residues long. Per the germline V gene, CDR1 is SGHRS and CDR2 is YFSETQ. V was pared by 5 bases and J by 2 bases, with 12 bases between. The CDR3 loop reads CASREGPHTDTQYF. The CDR3 DNA reads as TGCGCCAGCAGGGAGGGCCCCCACACAGATACGCAGTATTTT. Using reference TRBV5-1 and TRBJ2-3 for the parts outside the CDR3, the full variable domain is KAGVTQTPRYLIKTRGQQVTLSCSPISGHRSVSWYQQTPGQGLQFLFEYFSETQRNKGNFPGRFSGRQFSNSRSEMNVSTLELGDSALYLCASREGPHTDTQYFGPGTRLTVL.

The V call is TRBV5-4, the J call TRBJ2-7; no clear D. Trimming removed 0 bases from V and 6 bases from J, with 16 bases in between. This CDR3 has 15 amino acids. Per the germline V gene, CDR1 is SGHNT and CDR2 is YYREEE (reference sequence). DNA for the CDR3: TGTGCCAGCAGCTTGGCAGGTGCCCTACTCGGCGAGCAGTACTTC. Translation: CASSLAGALLGEQYF.

In nucleotides, the CDR3 is TGTGCCAGCAGCGTATTGACTAGCGGGAGTGAAGGTCTGTACTTC. Encoded protein: CASSVLTSGSEGLYF. The chain couples TRBV9 to TRBJ2-7, with TRBD2 identical over 12 bases. V was pared by 1 base and J by 12 bases, with 11 bases of the junction left unmatched. Per the germline V gene, CDR1 is SGDLS and CDR2 is YYNGEE. The CDR3 covers 15 residues.

The chain links TRBV11-2 to TRBJ2-7; D unresolved. Trimming took off 5 bases at V and 2 bases at J, with 10 bases between the two ends. The CDR3 totals 13 residues. The V gene's germline CDR1 is SGHAT and CDR2 FQNNGV. The CDR3 loop is CASSLTDTYEQYF. The DNA for the CDR3 is TGTGCCAGCAGCCTGACTGATACCTACGAGCAGTACTTC.

The chain recombines TRBV4-3 with TRBJ2-3, with D tentatively TRBD2 (6 bases). Trimming took off 1 base at V and 6 bases at J, with 26 bases between the two ends. CDR1 and CDR2 from the germline V gene are LGHNA and YSLEER. This CDR3 spans 19 amino acids. As DNA, the CDR3 is TGCGCCAGCAGCCAAGTTCTGTTTAGCGGTAAATACAAGGCGGATACGCAGTATTTT. Translation: CASSQVLFSGKYKADTQYF.

This clone was observed a handful of times. The V and J genes are TRBV7-2 and TRBJ1-5, with D perhaps matching TRBD1 (5 bases). Trimming stripped 3 bases from V and 7 bases from J, with 10 bases between. CDR1 and CDR2 from the germline V gene are SGHTA and FQGNSA. The CDR3 has 13 residues. CDR3 sequence reads: CASSLARGQPQHF. The CDR3 coding sequence is TGTGCCAGCAGCTTGGCGCGGGGGCAGCCCCAGCATTTT.

The V gene is TRBV7-2, the J gene TRBJ1-3; D ambiguous. This CDR3 comprises 13 residues. V lost 5 bases and J lost 3, with 8 bases in between. Germline values: CDR1 SGHTA, CDR2 FQGNSA. CDR3 nucleotides: TGTGCCAGCAGCCTCGGTCTTGGAAACACCATATATTTT. It yields the protein CASSLGLGNTIYF.

The genes are TRBV7-3 and TRBJ1-5; a weak D match, TRBD1 (5 bases). V was trimmed by 5 bases and J by 4 bases, leaving 21 bases between them. The germline gives CDR1 SGHTA, CDR2 FQGTGA. CDR3 size: 17 residues. CDR3 coding DNA: TGTGCCAGCAGCCCCCTTCAAGGTGGACACCAAAATCAGCCCCAGCATTTT. It yields the protein CASSPLQGGHQNQPQHF.

In this sample, this clone turned up once. DNA of the CDR3: TGTGCCAGCAGCCAAGACCTAGCGGGGGCCTACGAGCAGTACTTC. Amino acids: CASSQDLAGAYEQYF. The chain recombines TRBV14 with TRBJ2-7, with TRBD2 matching 10 bases. The length of the CDR3 is 15 residues. Trimming at V came to 0 bases and at J to 2 bases, leaving 1 base not matched to a gene. Germline values: CDR1 SGHDN, CDR2 FVKESK.

The chain uses TRBV11-3 and TRBJ1-2, with unresolved D. Per germline, CDR1 SGHNT and CDR2 YENEEA. V was pared by 0 bases and J by 8 bases, with 19 bases between. The CDR3 sequence is 16 residues long. CDR3 region: CASSLDSVAEYRGYTF. Written as DNA, the CDR3 is TGTGCCAGCAGCTTAGATTCTGTGGCCGAGTACCGGGGCTACACCTTC.

This clone turned up a few times. The genes are TRBV5-4 and TRBJ2-7; D tentatively reads TRBD1 or TRBD2 (5 bases each). The V end was cut by 7 bases, the J end by 9 bases, with 20 bases between. The CDR3 sequence is 13 residues long. Germline V gene sequence: CDR1 SGHNT, CDR2 YYREEE (reference sequence). The CDR3 DNA follows: TGTGCCAGCGGGACGGACACGAACTTCGGGCAGTACTTC. Protein: CASGTDTNFGQYF.

J is TRBJ1-1 and V is TRBV30, with 8 bases identical to TRBD1. CDR1 is GTSNPN and CDR2 is SVGIG in the germline V gene (reference sequence). Losses at the gene ends were 5 bases for V and 1 base for J; bases not matched to a gene: 0. The CDR3 sequence is 12 residues long. The CDR3 is CAWDRGNTEAFF. CDR3 sequence (DNA): TGTGCCTGGGACAGGGGGAACACTGAAGCTTTCTTT. The variable domain in full, completed from reference TRBV30 and TRBJ1-1, reads SQTIHQWPATLVQPVGSPLSLECTVEGTSNPNLYWYRQAAGRGLQLLFYSVGIGQISSEVPQNLSASRPQDRQFILSSKKLLLSDSGFYLCAWDRGNTEAFFGQGTRLTVV.

The rearrangement links TRBV5-4 to TRBJ2-1; D is ambiguous. Trimming took off 1 base at V and 2 bases at J, with 10 bases between the two ends. The CDR3 length is 15 residues. Germline V gene lookup returns CDR1 SGHNT and CDR2 YYREEE (reference sequence). The CDR3 region has the DNA TGTGCCAGCAGCTTGAGTGGTCCGACCTACAATGAGCAGTTCTTC. Protein sequence: CASSLSGPTYNEQFF.

This clone has a handful of counts. The chain recombines TRBV7-7 with TRBJ1-4; 8 bases map to TRBD1. This CDR3 has 18 residues. Unmatched junction bases numbered 10, after V lost 4 bases and J lost 0 bases. Germline V lookup: CDR1 SSHAT, CDR2 FNYEAQ (reference sequence). CDR3 bases: TGTGCCAGCAGCTCACAGGGGGTACTAAAACCAACTAATGAAAAACTGTTTTTT. Its translation is CASSSQGVLKPTNEKLFF.

The chain joins TRBV7-2 to TRBJ2-5; no clear D. This CDR3 is built from 15 residues. Germline assignment: CDR1 SGHTA and CDR2 FQGNSA. V was shortened by 1 base and J by 5 bases, with 14 bases between the two germline ends. The CDR3 loop reads CASSLDYSNRETQYF. The CDR3 region has the DNA TGTGCCAGCAGCTTAGATTACAGCAATAGGGAGACCCAGTACTTC.

The CDR3 nucleotides are TGCGCCAGCAGAAGGGAGCCGGGGGCGCAGGGCACTGAAGCTTTCTTT. Translated, it gives CASRREPGAQGTEAFF. The rearrangement joins TRBV5-1 to TRBJ1-1; the D gene is possibly TRBD1 (6 bases). The V gene lost 5 bases and the J gene lost 4 bases, with 21 bases spanning the gap. This CDR3 contains 16 residues. Germline CDR1 is SGHRS and CDR2 is YFSETQ.

The chain is built from TRBV4-2 and TRBJ2-2; possibly TRBD1 for D (5 bases). Germline CDR1 reads LGHNA; CDR2 reads YNFKEQ. The CDR3 runs to 14 residues. V lost 0 bases and J 6 bases, leaving 8 bases between the germline ends. The CDR3, as DNA: TGTGCCAGCAGCCAAGATAGGGGCGCCGGGGAGCTGTTTTTT. Amino acid sequence: CASSQDRGAGELFF.

This clone was seen a single time. The chain couples TRBV5-8 to TRBJ2-7, with 9 bases fitting TRBD1. The CDR3 is 14 amino acids. V trimming: 2 bases; J trimming: 7 bases; junction bases outside the gene matches: 7. CDR1 and CDR2 from the germline V gene are SGHTS and YDEGEE. CDR3 nucleotide sequence: TGTGCCAGCAGCTTCTGGGACAGGGACGGGGAGCAGTACTTC. Translated: CASSFWDRDGEQYF.

This clone was counted a single time. J is TRBJ1-2 and V is TRBV18; 8 nucleotides match TRBD1. The CDR3 is 15 amino acids. V was pared by 5 bases and J by 3 bases, with 8 bases of the junction left unmatched. The germline gives CDR1 KGHSH, CDR2 LQKENI. In nucleotides, the CDR3 is TGTGCCAGCTCAGCAGGACAGGGCCGGGACTATGGCTACACCTTC. The encoded protein is CASSAGQGRDYGYTF. Full variable domain (remainder filled in from reference TRBV18 and TRBJ1-2): NAGVMQNPRHLVRRRGQEARLRCSPMKGHSHVYWYRQLPEEGLKFMVYLQKENIIDESGMPKERFSAEFPKEGPSILRIQQVVRGDSAAYFCASSAGQGRDYGYTFGSGTRLTVV.

The chain carries TRBV5-1 and TRBJ2-2; 11 bases agree with TRBD2. With V trimmed by 4 bases and J by 2 bases, 4 bases remained unmatched. CDR1 is SGHRS, CDR2 YFSETQ, per germline. CDR3 length equals 16 residues. This chain's CDR3 is CASSGGLADNTGELFF. CDR3 sequence (DNA): TGCGCCAGCAGCGGGGGACTAGCGGATAACACCGGGGAGCTGTTTTTT.

The chain recombines TRBV5-1 with TRBJ1-2; TRBD1 agrees at 7 bases. Per germline, CDR1 SGHRS and CDR2 YFSETQ. The CDR3 totals 14 residues. Trimming removed 5 bases from V and 4 bases from J; junction bases left unmatched: 8. CDR3 in amino acids: CASRMDRSGYGYTF. The CDR3 bases are TGCGCCAGCAGAATGGACAGGTCCGGCTATGGCTACACCTTC. The full variable domain, with the rest looked up from reference TRBV5-1 and TRBJ1-2, is KAGVTQTPRYLIKTRGQQVTLSCSPISGHRSVSWYQQTPGQGLQFLFEYFSETQRNKGNFPGRFSGRQFSNSRSEMNVSTLELGDSALYLCASRMDRSGYGYTFGSGTRLTVV.

This sequence joins TRBV7-2 and TRBJ2-1; no clear D gene. Germline-derived CDR1 and CDR2 are SGHTA and FQGNSA. The V gene lost 3 bases and the J gene lost 6 bases, with 18 bases spanning the gap. The CDR3 sequence is 16 residues long. The CDR3 bases are TGTGCCAGCAGCTTGGCAGCCGGGTCCCTGGTCAATGAGCAGTTCTTC. This sequence encodes CASSLAAGSLVNEQFF.

V usage is TRBV5-8 and J usage is TRBJ1-1; the D is unclear. The V and J ends lost 4 bases and 7 bases respectively, with 11 bases between them. In germline, CDR1 is SGHTS, CDR2 YDEGEE. This CDR3 comprises 12 residues. The CDR3 here is CASSRPLGEAFF. The CDR3 nucleotides read TGTGCCAGCAGCCGACCGCTTGGTGAAGCTTTCTTT.

This chain joins TRBV6-1 and TRBJ2-7; D not resolved. CDR1 MNHNS and CDR2 SASEGT come from the germline V gene. V was pared by 6 bases and J by 0 bases, with 15 bases between. The CDR3 covers 15 residues. The CDR3 is CASSQTWAASYEQYF. The CDR3, as DNA: TGTGCCAGCAGCCAGACCTGGGCGGCCTCCTACGAGCAGTACTTC.